A selection of T cell receptor beta chains follows, all from one sample in a study of T cells expressing NK-cell markers. TCRdb reprocessed the 5' RACE reads and stores each CDR3 protein as one record, lacking DNA. This sample carries hundreds of thousands of distinct CDR3 sequences, with around 4.2% going to the ten biggest clones. Sequenced sample: blood T cells: a sorted CD56 or NKG2C T cell subset, CD4+ or CD8+ T cells, or bulk PBMC T cells (not recorded which). Receptors were obtained from a woman between 18 and 70 years old in good health. CDR3s include the opening cysteine and the closing phenylalanine or tryptophan.

V	J	CDR3
TRBV19	TRBJ2-5	CASGTSLQETQYF
TRBV10-2	TRBJ2-1	CASIQGRGRYNEQFF
TRBV4-3	TRBJ2-7	CASSQGGGSYEQYF
TRBV10-3	TRBJ2-1	CAISESTGGYMFGNEQFF
TRBV18	TRBJ1-2	CASSPPGTGAGGYTF
TRBV12-3/TRBV12-4	TRBJ1-2	CASSPSRGRGYTF
TRBV12-3/TRBV12-4	TRBJ2-3	CASSSGLAVDTQYF
TRBV20-1	TRBJ1-1	CRLIRGPEAFF
TRBV5-1	TRBJ2-3	CASSLGAAGNTQYF
TRBV29-1	TRBJ2-3	CSVEMSRADTQYF
TRBV5-6	TRBJ2-5	CASSRERGRYQETQYF
TRBV5-1	TRBJ2-5	CASRKTGDQETQYF
TRBV5-1	TRBJ1-2	CASSFGDSNYGYTF
TRBV5-5	TRBJ2-6	CATGGADSGANVLTF
TRBV6-2/TRBV6-3	TRBJ2-5	CASRHFDRQETQYF
TRBV20-1	TRBJ2-7	CSAPRGPRGSYEQYF
TRBV7-2	TRBJ2-2	CASSLVPLTGELFF
TRBV7-2	TRBJ2-7	CASSFGTSSIPYEQYF
TRBV20-1	TRBJ1-5	CSAKKGQPQHF
TRBV14	TRBJ1-3	CASSQEYSGNTIYF
TRBV7-8	TRBJ1-2	CASSSQGISWGYTF
TRBV5-1	TRBJ2-2	CASRPTGIANTGELFF
TRBV5-1	TRBJ1-4	CASRRDYREKLFF
TRBV5-1	TRBJ2-2	CASSLSSSAGELFF
TRBV4-2	TRBJ1-1	CASSQVPNTEAFF
TRBV11-2	TRBJ2-5	CASSLRSGTGRRSGETQYF
TRBV7-8	TRBJ2-1	CASSLHRAGDYNEQFF
TRBV7-2	TRBJ2-3	CASSPPVEGSTDTQYF
TRBV18	TRBJ1-4	CASSPQGAQEKLFF